Shown below are 17 T cell receptor beta chains from a single sample sequenced in a study of response to subunit inactivated influenza vaccine. TCRdb called the RT-PCR reads again in MiXCR, with one record for every CDR3 protein. This table has 530,000 or so distinct CDR3 sequences, 14% appearing once. Here the sequenced sample was PBMCs from blood, taken about 13 days after vaccination. Source of these receptors: a man aged 50-59 years who received an inactivated influenza vaccine.

CDR3 sequence: CASSPPGQKETQYF. CDR3 nucleotide sequence: TGTGCCAGCTCACCACCCGGACAGAAAGAGACCCAGTACTTC. The chain is built from TRBV18 and TRBJ2-5, with a tentative D call TRBD1 (6 bases). The germline gives CDR1 KGHSH, CDR2 LQKENI. V shed 0 bases and J shed 3 bases, with 8 bases lying between them. The CDR3 consists of 14 residues.

The chain employs TRBV13 and TRBJ1-3; maybe TRBD1 (6 bases). CDR1 is PRHDT, CDR2 FYEKMQ, per germline (reference sequence). The CDR3 loop spans 18 amino acids. V was trimmed by 1 base and J by 6 bases, leaving 22 bases between them. The CDR3 protein is CASSLEGWSRGTENTIYF. The CDR3 DNA sequence: TGTGCCAGCAGCTTAGAAGGTTGGAGCAGGGGAACTGAAAACACCATATATTTT.

This clonotype has more than one count but fewer than ten. J is TRBJ1-2 and V is TRBV27, with D unresolved. The CDR3 spans 13 residues. Trimming left V 6 bases short and J 3 bases short, with 11 bases between. The germline V gene encodes CDR1 MNHEY and CDR2 SMNVEV (reference sequence). DNA for the CDR3: TGTGCCAGCAGCCACGACCCCGACTATGGCTACACCTTC. This encodes CASSHDPDYGYTF.

This chain connects TRBV7-9 to TRBJ2-5; 8 bases are a match to TRBD1. CDR1 is SEHNR and CDR2 is FQNEAQ in the germline V gene (reference sequence). This CDR3 is built from 16 residues. Losses at the gene ends were 3 bases for V and 2 bases for J; bases not matched to a gene: 8. CDR3 region: CASSFRQGLWQETQYF. The CDR3 DNA reads as TGTGCCAGCAGCTTCCGACAGGGGTTATGGCAAGAGACCCAGTACTTC.

This chain links TRBV12-3 or TRBV12-4 with TRBJ2-1, with D perhaps matching TRBD1 (5 bases). There are 16 residues in the CDR3. The ends were cut back, 5 bases at V and 2 bases at J, with 16 bases in the middle. The chain's CDR3 is CASSPDLTVPYNEQFF. Here the CDR3 DNA reads TGTGCCAGCAGTCCCGACCTGACAGTACCCTACAATGAGCAGTTCTTC.

This clonotype was recorded a few times. This chain joins TRBV11-1 and TRBJ2-3; weak D call: TRBD1 (5 bases). The CDR3 has 14 amino acids. With 6 bases removed from V and 9 bases from J, the gap between germline ends came to 19 bases. Germline CDR1 is SGHAT and CDR2 is FQDESV (reference sequence). The CDR3 coding sequence is TGTGCCAGCAGTCCAGACCCAATTTCAGGGACGCAGTATTTT. It codes for CASSPDPISGTQYF.

This clonotype occurred a few times. The chain recombines TRBV3-1 with TRBJ1-5, with a possible D match to TRBD1 (5 bases). The CDR3 consists of 15 residues. The germline V and J ends were trimmed by 0 bases and 0 bases, with 6 bases remaining between them. Germline-derived CDR1 and CDR2 are LGHDT and YNNKEL (reference sequence). The CDR3 nucleotides read TGTGCCAGCAGCCAAGAGGGGGTTAGCAATCAGCCCCAGCATTTT. It specifies CASSQEGVSNQPQHF.

This clonotype has only a few counts. The chain joins TRBV6-1 to TRBJ1-3, with a possible D match to TRBD1 (5 bases). V lost 6 bases and J lost 0, with 12 bases in between. Germline V gene data show CDR1 as MNHNS and CDR2 as SASEGT. The CDR3 runs 15 residues. This chain's CDR3 is CASREQVRSGNTIYF. The CDR3 nucleotides read TGTGCCAGCAGGGAACAGGTTCGCTCTGGAAACACCATATATTTT.

The chain recombines TRBV27 with TRBJ2-5; D unclear. The germline CDR1 and CDR2 sequences are MNHEY and SMNVEV (reference sequence). The CDR3 is made up of 11 amino acids. The ends were cut back, 8 bases at V and 7 bases at J, with 11 bases in the middle. CDR3 amino acids: CASGPWWTQYF. The DNA of the CDR3 is TGTGCCAGCGGGCCCTGGTGGACCCAGTACTTC.

The chain joins TRBV20-1 to TRBJ2-3, with 7 nucleotides matching TRBD2. Germline CDR1 DFQATT, CDR2 SNEGSKA (reference sequence). This CDR3 is 16 amino acids long. V was pared by 4 bases and J by 4 bases, with 14 bases of the junction left unmatched. CDR3 nucleotides: TGCAGTGCTATGCCCCCGGGGCTAGCGGTGGCAGATACGCAGTATTTT. Its protein product is CSAMPPGLAVADTQYF.

The V gene is TRBV4-2, the J gene TRBJ2-1; TRBD1 matches at 7 bases. The CDR3 sequence is 18 residues long. With V trimmed by 0 bases and J by 1 base, 9 bases remained unmatched. Germline CDR1 LGHNA, CDR2 YNFKEQ. The CDR3 here is CASSQDLAGRGSYNEQFF. In nucleotides, the CDR3 is TGTGCCAGCAGCCAAGATCTTGCCGGCAGGGGGTCCTACAATGAGCAGTTCTTC.

This clonotype has more than one count but fewer than ten. J is TRBJ2-3 and V is TRBV7-2, with 10 bases identical to TRBD2. Germline V gene data show CDR1 as SGHTA and CDR2 as FQGNSA. Trimming took 3 bases from V and 6 from J; bases not matched to a gene: 6. The CDR3 is made up of 15 amino acids. The CDR3 sequence is CASSFGSGRSDTQYF. The CDR3 nucleotides read TGTGCCAGCAGCTTCGGTAGCGGGAGGTCGGATACGCAGTATTTT. Drawing the rest from reference TRBV7-2 and TRBJ2-3, the complete variable domain is GAGVSQSPSNKVTEKGKDVELRCDPISGHTALYWYRQSLGQGLEFLIYFQGNSAPDKSGLPSDRFSAERTGGSVSTLTIQRTQQEDSAVYLCASSFGSGRSDTQYFGPGTRLTVL.

This clonotype has only a few counts. The genes are TRBV20-1 and TRBJ1-6, with D tentatively TRBD1 (5 bases). Germline CDR1 DFQATT, CDR2 SNEGSKA (reference sequence). This CDR3 region has 14 residues. V lost 0 bases to trimming and J lost 9 bases, with 12 bases between them. The CDR3 is CSARDPGGGSPLHF. CDR3 coding DNA: TGCAGTGCTAGAGATCCTGGGGGTGGTTCACCCCTCCACTTT.

The chain combines TRBV7-3 with TRBJ2-3; 8 bases are shared with TRBD2. V was pared by 5 bases and J by 2 bases, with 12 bases of the junction left unmatched. The germline V gene encodes CDR1 SGHTA and CDR2 FQGTGA. This CDR3 spans 17 amino acids. The DNA of the CDR3 is TGTGCCAGCAGCCCGTTCACAGCGGGAGTGGACACAGATACGCAGTATTTT. Translated, it gives CASSPFTAGVDTDTQYF. Filled out from reference TRBV7-3 and TRBJ2-3, the complete variable domain reads GAGVSQTPSNKVTEKGKYVELRCDPISGHTALYWYRQSLGQGPEFLIYFQGTGAADDSGLPNDRFFAVRPEGSVSTLKIQRTERGDSAVYLCASSPFTAGVDTDTQYFGPGTRLTVL.

The table lists this clonotype with a few counts. J is TRBJ1-2 and V is TRBV12-3 or TRBV12-4; D uncertain. This CDR3 has 12 residues. V was shortened by 7 bases and J by 3 bases, with 9 bases between the two germline ends. The CDR3 nucleotides are TGTGCCAGCAAGCGTCAGGACTATGGCTACACCTTC. It specifies CASKRQDYGYTF.

CDR3 coding DNA: TGCAGCGCCATAGCTGGGGTATTCTACAATGAGCAGTTCTTC. This translates into CSAIAGVFYNEQFF. This rearrangement joins TRBV20-1 to TRBJ2-1; D ambiguous. The V gene's germline CDR1 is DFQATT and CDR2 SNEGSKA (reference sequence). CDR3 size: 14 residues.

This clonotype was picked up a small number of times. The V call is TRBV5-6, the J call TRBJ2-2; TRBD1 might be the D (6 bases). This CDR3 has 16 residues. Per the germline V gene, CDR1 is SGHDT and CDR2 is YYEEEE. V lost 2 bases and J lost 4, with 15 bases in between. The CDR3 DNA reads as TGTGCCAGCAGCTTTAAACAGGGTCTAGGCACCGGGGAGCTGTTTTTT. Its translation is CASSFKQGLGTGELFF.